These T cell receptor beta chains were read from a single sample in a study of identical twins. One entry per CDR3 protein results from TCRdb running MiXCR on the 5' RACE reads. Of 1.5 million to 2 million distinct CDR3 sequences listed, roughly a third are singletons. The sequencing sample was made of cord blood. These receptor sequences come from a newborn girl in good health. CDR3s include the opening cysteine and the closing phenylalanine or tryptophan. D genes are given only for firm matches. Not all rows give a size; the values are once, few, many and, for expanded clones, a class.

D,size,V,J,CDR3,DNA
-,-,TRBV3-1,TRBJ2-6,CASSQVRAGANVLTF,TGTGCCAGCAGCCAAGTCAGGGCTGGGGCCAACGTCCTGACTTTC
-,-,TRBV3-1,TRBJ2-7,CASSQDRTYPLYEQYF,TGTGCCAGCAGCCAAGATCGAACATACCCCCTATACGAGCAGTACTTC
-,-,TRBV28,TRBJ2-5,CASRSGQETQYF,TGTGCCAGCAGATCAGGGCAGGAGACCCAGTACTTC
-,few,TRBV28,TRBJ2-7,CASSFFLVYEQYF,TGTGCCAGCAGTTTTTTTCTAGTCTACGAGCAGTACTTC
TRBD2,few,TRBV11-2,TRBJ2-1,CASSPGLAGGRFHEQFF,TGTGCCAGCAGCCCAGGACTAGCGGGGGGGCGCTTTCATGAGCAGTTCTTC
-,few,TRBV27,TRBJ2-1,CASSRDQSSYNEQFF,TGTGCCAGCAGCCGTGACCAAAGCTCCTACAATGAGCAGTTCTTC
-,-,TRBV20-1,TRBJ1-5,CSASSGVKPQHF,TGCAGTGCTAGTTCGGGGGTGAAGCCCCAGCATTTT
-,-,TRBV30,TRBJ2-1,CAWSGGRRNEQFF,TGTGCCTGGAGTGGGGGGAGGCGCAATGAGCAGTTCTTC
-,few,TRBV5-1,TRBJ1-4,CASSPPQGDMLFF,TGCGCCAGCAGTCCCCCACAAGGTGATATGCTGTTTTTT
-,-,TRBV11-2,TRBJ2-3,CASSAPTRVITDTQYF,TGTGCCAGCAGCGCCCCCACACGGGTTATCACAGATACGCAGTATTTT
-,-,TRBV29-1,TRBJ1-1,CSVGQGWSNTEAFF,TGCAGCGTTGGGCAGGGGTGGTCGAACACTGAAGCTTTCTTT
-,-,TRBV2,TRBJ1-5,CASSTGDHQPQHF,TGTGCCAGCAGCACGGGGGACCATCAGCCCCAGCATTTT
TRBD1,-,TRBV5-6,TRBJ1-2,CASRPDRAAGYTF,TGTGCCAGCAGGCCGGACAGGGCCGCTGGCTACACCTTC
TRBD2,-,TRBV3-1,TRBJ2-1,CASSLRLGGVRQFF,TGTGCCAGCAGCCTAAGACTGGGGGGGGTCAGGCAGTTCTTC
TRBD1,-,TRBV6-6,TRBJ1-4,CASSDRVVQTNEKLFF,TGTGCCAGCAGCGACAGGGTAGTTCAAACTAATGAAAAACTGTTTTTT
-,-,TRBV11-2,TRBJ2-3,CASSPLSSLGTQYF,TGTGCCAGCAGCCCCCTCTCCTCGCTCGGTACGCAGTATTTT
-,-,TRBV28,TRBJ2-1,CASSFGVIEPQFF,TGTGCCAGCAGTTTCGGGGTCATTGAGCCCCAGTTCTTC
-,many,TRBV15,TRBJ1-6,CATSGRIRVDNSPLHF,TGTGCCACCAGCGGAAGAATCAGGGTCGATAATTCACCCCTCCACTTT
-,few,TRBV27,TRBJ2-2,CASSSQPNTGELFF,TGTGCCAGCAGTAGTCAGCCGAACACCGGGGAGCTGTTTTTT
TRBD1,-,TRBV12-3/TRBV12-4,TRBJ2-2,CASSAGQGATGELFF,TGTGCCAGCAGTGCGGGACAGGGGGCCACCGGGGAGCTGTTTTTT
TRBD2,-,TRBV7-6,TRBJ2-3,CASSPPTSEPGWGTDTQYF,TGTGCCAGCAGCCCCCCTACTAGCGAACCTGGTTGGGGCACAGATACGCAGTATTTT
TRBD2,-,TRBV20-1,TRBJ2-2,CSAYTSGRGTGELFF,TGCAGTGCTTATACTAGCGGGAGGGGTACCGGGGAGCTGTTTTTT
-,few,TRBV10-3,TRBJ1-1,CATWGGTEAFF,TGTGCCACCTGGGGGGGAACTGAAGCTTTCTTT
-,-,TRBV10-3,TRBJ2-5,CAIRDSYQETQYF,TGTGCCATCAGAGACAGTTATCAAGAGACCCAGTACTTC
-,-,TRBV15,TRBJ2-3,CATSRDKLDTQYF,TGTGCCACCAGCAGAGATAAGCTAGATACGCAGTATTTT
-,once,TRBV2,TRBJ1-1,CASSDGKNTEAFF,TGTGCCAGCAGTGACGGGAAGAACACTGAAGCTTTCTTT
-,-,TRBV6-2/TRBV6-3,TRBJ2-3,CASNQGLAQYF,TGTGCCAGCAACCAGGGCCTAGCGCAGTATTTT
-,-,TRBV20-1,TRBJ2-7,CSALFDISHEQYF,TGCAGTGCCCTCTTTGATATTTCCCACGAGCAGTACTTC
-,-,TRBV6-6,TRBJ2-5,CASSKGGGLYQETQYF,TGTGCCAGCAGTAAAGGGGGGGGGCTGTACCAAGAGACCCAGTACTTC
-,many,TRBV7-9,TRBJ2-5,CASSLVNLQETQYF,TGTGCCAGCAGCTTAGTGAACCTCCAAGAGACCCAGTACTTC
TRBD1,-,TRBV28,TRBJ2-7,CASSLTGPTYNEQYF,TGTGCCAGCAGTTTGACAGGGCCTACCTACAATGAGCAGTACTTC
-,few,TRBV10-3,TRBJ2-3,CAISEISVGADTQYF,TGTGCCATCAGTGAAATAAGCGTAGGGGCAGATACGCAGTATTTT
-,-,TRBV13,TRBJ2-2,CASSFDRINTGELFF,TGTGCCAGCAGCTTTGACAGGATAAACACCGGGGAGCTGTTTTTT
-,few,TRBV28,TRBJ1-5,CASSFRAFNQPQHF,TGTGCCAGCAGTTTCAGGGCCTTCAATCAGCCCCAGCATTTT
-,-,TRBV15,TRBJ2-1,CATSRVRGGYNEQFF,TGTGCCACCAGCAGAGTAAGGGGGGGGTACAATGAGCAGTTCTTC
TRBD2,once,TRBV20-1,TRBJ2-3,CSASPTSGIADTQYF,TGCAGTGCTTCCCCAACTAGCGGGATAGCAGATACGCAGTATTTT
-,-,TRBV5-1,TRBJ2-5,CASSTDTQETQYF,TGCGCCAGCAGCACCGATACTCAAGAGACCCAGTACTTC
-,-,TRBV12-3/TRBV12-4,TRBJ1-4,CAGSWTAVNEKLFF,TGTGCCGGCAGTTGGACAGCAGTAAATGAAAAACTGTTTTTT
-,-,TRBV7-8,TRBJ1-6,CASSPSGNGNSPLHF,TGTGCCAGCAGCCCATCAGGGAACGGCAATTCACCCCTCCACTTT
TRBD1,-,TRBV27,TRBJ1-2,CASSLSPTGGYGYTF,TGTGCCAGCAGCCTTAGCCCCACAGGGGGCTATGGCTACACCTTC